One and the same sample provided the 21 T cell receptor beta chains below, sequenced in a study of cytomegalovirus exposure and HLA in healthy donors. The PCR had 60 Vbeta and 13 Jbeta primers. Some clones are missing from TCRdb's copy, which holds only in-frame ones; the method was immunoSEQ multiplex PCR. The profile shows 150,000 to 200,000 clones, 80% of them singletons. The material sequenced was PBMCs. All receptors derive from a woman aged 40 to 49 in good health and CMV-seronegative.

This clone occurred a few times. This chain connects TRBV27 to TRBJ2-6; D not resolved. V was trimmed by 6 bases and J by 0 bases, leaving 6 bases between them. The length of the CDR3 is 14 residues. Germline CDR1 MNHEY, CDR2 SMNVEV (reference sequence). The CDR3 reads CASSQDSGANVLTF. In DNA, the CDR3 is TGTGCCAGCAGCCAGGACTCTGGGGCCAACGTCCTGACTTTC.

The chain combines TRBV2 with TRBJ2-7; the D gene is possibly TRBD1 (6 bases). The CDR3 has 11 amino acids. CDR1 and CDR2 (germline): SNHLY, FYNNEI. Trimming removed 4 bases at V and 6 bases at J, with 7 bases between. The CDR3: CASSVGGEQYF. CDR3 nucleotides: TGTGCCAGCAGTGTAGGGGGCGAGCAGTACTTC.

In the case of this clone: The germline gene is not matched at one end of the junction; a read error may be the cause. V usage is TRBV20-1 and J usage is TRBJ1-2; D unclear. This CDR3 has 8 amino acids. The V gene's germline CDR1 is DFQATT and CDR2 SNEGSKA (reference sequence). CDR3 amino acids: CSAREARF. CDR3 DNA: TGCAGTGCTAGAGAGGCTAGGTTC.

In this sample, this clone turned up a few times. CDR3 region: CASSLNRGREKAFF. CDR3 nucleotide sequence: TGCGCCAGCAGCCTTAACAGGGGTAGGGAGAAAGCTTTCTTT. V gene TRBV4-3 combines with J gene TRBJ1-1, with TRBD1 matching 7 bases. Losses at the gene ends were 4 bases for V and 9 bases for J; bases not matched to a gene: 11. Germline CDR1 reads LGHNA; CDR2 reads YSLEER. The CDR3 spans 14 residues.

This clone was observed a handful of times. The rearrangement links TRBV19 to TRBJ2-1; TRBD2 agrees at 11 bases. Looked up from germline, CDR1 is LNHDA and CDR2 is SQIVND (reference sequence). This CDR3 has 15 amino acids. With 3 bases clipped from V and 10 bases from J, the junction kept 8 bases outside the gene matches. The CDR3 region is CASSIALAGVWEQFF. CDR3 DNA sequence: TGTGCCAGTAGTATTGCACTAGCGGGAGTTTGGGAGCAGTTCTTC.

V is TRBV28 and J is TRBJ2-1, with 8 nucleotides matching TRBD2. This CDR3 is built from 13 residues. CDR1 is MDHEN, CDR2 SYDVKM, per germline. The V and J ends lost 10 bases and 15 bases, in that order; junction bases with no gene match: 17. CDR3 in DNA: TGTGCCACCGGGGGGGTGACCCCAATGAGTTGGTTCTTC. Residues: CATGGVTPMSWFF.

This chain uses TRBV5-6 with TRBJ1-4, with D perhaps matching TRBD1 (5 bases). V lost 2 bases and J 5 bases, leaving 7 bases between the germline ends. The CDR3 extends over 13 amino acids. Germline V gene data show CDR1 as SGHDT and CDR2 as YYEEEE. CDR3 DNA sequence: TGTGCCAGCAGCTTTCAGGGAAATGAAAAACTGTTTTTT. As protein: CASSFQGNEKLFF.

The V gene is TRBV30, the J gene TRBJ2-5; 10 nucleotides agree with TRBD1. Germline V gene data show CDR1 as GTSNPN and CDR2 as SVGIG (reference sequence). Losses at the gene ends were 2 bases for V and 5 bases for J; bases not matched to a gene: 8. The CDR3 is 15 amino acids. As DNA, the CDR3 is TGTGCCTGGAGTCCTCGACAGGGGGCAGGGGAGACCCAGTACTTC. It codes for CAWSPRQGAGETQYF. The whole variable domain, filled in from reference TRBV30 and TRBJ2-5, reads SQTIHQWPATLVQPVGSPLSLECTVEGTSNPNLYWYRQAAGRGLQLLFYSVGIGQISSEVPQNLSASRPQDRQFILSSKKLLLSDSGFYLCAWSPRQGAGETQYFGPGTRLLVL.

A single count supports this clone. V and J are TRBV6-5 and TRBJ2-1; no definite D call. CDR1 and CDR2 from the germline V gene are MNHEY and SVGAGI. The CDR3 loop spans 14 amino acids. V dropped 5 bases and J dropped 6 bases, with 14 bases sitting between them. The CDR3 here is CASSRGLFINEQFF. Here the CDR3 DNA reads TGTGCCAGCAGTCGTGGGCTCTTCATCAATGAGCAGTTCTTC.

The CDR3 reads CASSQGYLDTGELFF. Here the CDR3 DNA reads TGTGCCAGCAGCCAAGGTTACCTAGACACCGGGGAGCTGTTTTTT. The chain carries TRBV14 and TRBJ2-2; D gene ambiguous. Trimming left V 1 base short and J 3 bases short, with 9 bases between. CDR1 is SGHDN and CDR2 is FVKESK in the germline V gene. The CDR3 sequence is 15 residues long.

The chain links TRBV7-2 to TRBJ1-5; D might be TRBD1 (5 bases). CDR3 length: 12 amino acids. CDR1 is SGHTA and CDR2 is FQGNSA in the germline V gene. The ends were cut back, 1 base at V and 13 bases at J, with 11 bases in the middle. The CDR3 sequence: CASSLGQGVQHF. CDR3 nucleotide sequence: TGTGCCAGCAGCTTAGGGCAGGGTGTTCAGCATTTT.

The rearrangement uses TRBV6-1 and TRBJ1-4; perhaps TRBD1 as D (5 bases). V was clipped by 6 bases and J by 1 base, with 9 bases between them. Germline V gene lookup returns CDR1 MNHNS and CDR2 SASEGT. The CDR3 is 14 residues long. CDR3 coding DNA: TGTGCCAGCAGCAGGGTGGAAACTAATGAAAAACTGTTTTTT. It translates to CASSRVETNEKLFF.

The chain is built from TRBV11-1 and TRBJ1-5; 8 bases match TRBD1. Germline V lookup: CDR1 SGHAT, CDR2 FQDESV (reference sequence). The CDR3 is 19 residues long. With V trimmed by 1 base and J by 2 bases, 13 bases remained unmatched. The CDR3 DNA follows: TGTGCCAGCAGCTTAGGGCGTCAGGGGGCTTGGGCGGGCAATCAGCCCCAGCATTTT. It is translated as CASSLGRQGAWAGNQPQHF. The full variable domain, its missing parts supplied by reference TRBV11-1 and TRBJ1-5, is EAEVAQSPRYKITEKSQAVAFWCDPISGHATLYWYRQILGQGPELLVQFQDESVVDDSQLPKDRFSAERLKGVDSTLKIQPAELGDSAMYLCASSLGRQGAWAGNQPQHFGDGTRLSIL.

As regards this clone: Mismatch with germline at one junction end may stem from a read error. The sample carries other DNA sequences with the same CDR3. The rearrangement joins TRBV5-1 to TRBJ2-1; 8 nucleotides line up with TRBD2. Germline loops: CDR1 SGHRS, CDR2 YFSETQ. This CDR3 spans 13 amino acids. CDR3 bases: TGTGCCAGCAGGGTAGCGGGACTCAATGAGCAGTTCTTC. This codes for CASRVAGLNEQFF.

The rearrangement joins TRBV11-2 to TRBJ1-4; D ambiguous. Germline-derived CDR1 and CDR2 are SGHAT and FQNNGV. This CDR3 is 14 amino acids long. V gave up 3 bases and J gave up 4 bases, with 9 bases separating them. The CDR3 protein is CASSFSPNNEKLFF. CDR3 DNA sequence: TGTGCCAGCAGCTTTTCCCCTAATAATGAAAAACTGTTTTTT.

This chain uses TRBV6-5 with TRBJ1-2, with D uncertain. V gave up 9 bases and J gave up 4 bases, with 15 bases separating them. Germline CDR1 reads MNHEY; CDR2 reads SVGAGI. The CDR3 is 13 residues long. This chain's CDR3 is CASARDSTYGYTF. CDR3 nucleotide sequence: TGTGCCAGTGCGAGGGATTCAACCTATGGCTACACCTTC.

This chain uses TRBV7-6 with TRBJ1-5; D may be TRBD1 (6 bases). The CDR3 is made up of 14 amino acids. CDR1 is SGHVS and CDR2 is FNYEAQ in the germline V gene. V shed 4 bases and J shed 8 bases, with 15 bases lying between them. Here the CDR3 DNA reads TGTGCCAGCAGCTCTCGGGCCCCAGGGGAGCCCCAGCATTTT. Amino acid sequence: CASSSRAPGEPQHF.

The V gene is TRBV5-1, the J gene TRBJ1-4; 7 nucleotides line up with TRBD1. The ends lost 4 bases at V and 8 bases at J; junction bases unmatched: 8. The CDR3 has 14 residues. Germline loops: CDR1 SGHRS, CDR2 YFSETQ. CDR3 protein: CASSARQGHEKLFF. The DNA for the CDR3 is TGCGCCAGCAGCGCACGACAGGGTCACGAAAAACTGTTTTTT. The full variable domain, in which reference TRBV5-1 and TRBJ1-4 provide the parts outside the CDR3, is KAGVTQTPRYLIKTRGQQVTLSCSPISGHRSVSWYQQTPGQGLQFLFEYFSETQRNKGNFPGRFSGRQFSNSRSEMNVSTLELGDSALYLCASSARQGHEKLFFGSGTQLSVL.

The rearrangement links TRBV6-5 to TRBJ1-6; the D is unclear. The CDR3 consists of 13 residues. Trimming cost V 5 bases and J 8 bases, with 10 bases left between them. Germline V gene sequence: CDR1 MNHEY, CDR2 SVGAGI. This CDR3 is CASSGQYYSPLHF. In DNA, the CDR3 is TGTGCCAGCAGTGGGCAGTACTATTCACCCCTCCACTTT.

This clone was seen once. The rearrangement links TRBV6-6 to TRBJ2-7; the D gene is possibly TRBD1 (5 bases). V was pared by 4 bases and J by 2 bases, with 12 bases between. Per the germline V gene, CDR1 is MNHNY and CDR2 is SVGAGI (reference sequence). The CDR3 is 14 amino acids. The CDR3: CASSSRQPPYEQYF. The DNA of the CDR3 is TGTGCCAGCAGTTCACGACAGCCTCCCTACGAGCAGTACTTC.

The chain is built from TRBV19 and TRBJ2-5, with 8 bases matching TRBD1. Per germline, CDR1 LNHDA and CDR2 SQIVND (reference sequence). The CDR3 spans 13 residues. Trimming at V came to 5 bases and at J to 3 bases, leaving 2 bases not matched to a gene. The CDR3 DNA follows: TGTGCCAGTAGTTCGGACAGGGAAGAGACCCAGTACTTC. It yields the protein CASSSDREETQYF.